This T cell receptor beta chain emerged from a study of cytomegalovirus exposure and HLA in healthy donors. Looked up from germline, CDR1 is SNHLY and CDR2 is FYNNEI. With V trimmed by 5 bases and J by 10 bases, 11 bases remained unmatched. There are 15 residues in the CDR3. The study's findings and limits: Most sequenced TCRs were rare (though some public TCRs occurred in many donors). Subsequent analysis of the approximately 110 validation repertoires found a tendency for first-cohort TCR clusters to co-occur.

An approximately 130-subject validation cohort, separate from the approximately 670-subject first cohort, supplied the donors. Libraries were prepared by immunoSEQ multiplex PCR; TCRdb keeps only in-frame clonotypes and omits some of them. The sample contains approximately 82,000 clones, 95% of which appear only once. As regards this clone: Its target is unknown.

The TCR comes from a woman younger than 30 in good health and CMV-seronegative. Material for sequencing was PBMCs. The chain is built from TRBV2 and TRBJ2-1, with TRBD2 identical over 10 bases. The chain's CDR3 is CASSPSGSISWEQFF. The CDR3, as DNA: TGTGCCAGCAGTCCTAGCGGGAGCATATCATGGGAGCAGTTCTTC.